These 14 T cell receptor beta chains were sequenced from one sample in a study of glioma-infiltrating T cells. Using RNA template, CDR3s of TCR alpha and beta were amplified with iRepertoire arm-PCR. TCRdb passed the multiplex PCR reads through MiXCR, listing each CDR3 protein once. The sample includes approximately 88,000 distinct CDR3 sequences, about a quarter seen only once; the top ten take 6.7%. The specimen sequenced was glioma tissue, nonneoplastic brain tissue, or PBMCs (not recorded which). These receptors were obtained from a human donor with low-grade glioma or glioblastoma, undergoing nonglioma brain surgery, or in good health (not recorded which).

This clonotype has at least ten counts. CDR3 DNA sequence: TGTGCCAGCTCACCTGAGGGGAACACTGAAGCTTTCTTT. It yields the protein CASSPEGNTEAFF. The genes are TRBV18 and TRBJ1-1; D not resolved. With 3 bases removed from V and 1 base from J, the gap between germline ends came to 6 bases. The CDR3 consists of 13 residues. Germline values: CDR1 KGHSH, CDR2 LQKENI. The full variable domain, with the rest looked up from reference TRBV18 and TRBJ1-1, is NAGVMQNPRHLVRRRGQEARLRCSPMKGHSHVYWYRQLPEEGLKFMVYLQKENIIDESGMPKERFSAEFPKEGPSILRIQQVVRGDSAAYFCASSPEGNTEAFFGQGTRLTVV.

V usage is TRBV9 and J usage is TRBJ1-3; tentatively, D is TRBD1 (6 bases). V lost 6 bases and J lost 0, with 19 bases in between. Germline V gene lookup returns CDR1 SGDLS and CDR2 YYNGEE. This CDR3 comprises 17 residues. The CDR3 DNA follows: TGTGCCAGCAACCATCCGGGGGGGGCCGACTCTGGAAACACCATATATTTT. It yields the protein CASNHPGGADSGNTIYF.

This clonotype was counted ten times or more. The chain uses TRBV7-9 and TRBJ2-7; 7 nucleotides align to TRBD1. CDR1 and CDR2 from the germline V gene are SEHNR and FQNEAQ (reference sequence). With V trimmed by 1 base and J by 3 bases, 6 bases remained unmatched. CDR3 length: 15 residues. CDR3 in DNA: TGTGCCAGCAGCTTAGGACAGGGAAGAATCTACGAGCAGTACTTC. Translation gives CASSLGQGRIYEQYF.

To note about this clonotype: A single base separates this from a much larger clone, so it may be a read error. The chain joins TRBV6-1 to TRBJ2-3, with 12 bases lining up with TRBD2. The germline gives CDR1 MNHNS, CDR2 SASEGT. This CDR3 contains 15 residues. CDR3 bases: TGTGCCAGCAGTTTGACTAGCGGGAGAGGAGATGCGCAGTATTTT. It is translated as CASSLTSGRGDAQYF.

V and J are TRBV7-8 and TRBJ2-7; maybe TRBD2 (6 bases). The germline V and J ends were trimmed by 1 base and 0 bases, with 16 bases remaining between them. The CDR3 is 17 residues long. Germline V CDR1 and CDR2: SGHVS, FQNEAQ. The CDR3 coding sequence is TGTGCCAGCAGCTTAGTAGGCGTAGCGGTCAGCTCCTACGAGCAGTACTTC. It codes for CASSLVGVAVSSYEQYF. The whole variable domain, filled in from reference TRBV7-8 and TRBJ2-7, reads GAGVSQSPRYKVAKRGQDVALRCDPISGHVSLFWYQQALGQGPEFLTYFQNEAQLDKSGLPSDRFFAERPEGSVSTLKIQRTQQEDSAVYLCASSLVGVAVSSYEQYFGPGTRLTVT.

The chain is built from TRBV29-1 and TRBJ1-1; weak D call: TRBD1 (5 bases). V gave up 5 bases and J gave up 0 bases, with 13 bases separating them. CDR3 length equals 14 residues. Germline V lookup: CDR1 SQVTM, CDR2 ANQGSEA. Written as DNA, the CDR3 is TGCAGCGTTATTCCTCAGGGCTTGAACACTGAAGCTTTCTTT. It yields the protein CSVIPQGLNTEAFF.

This clonotype was found many times. The genes are TRBV20-1 and TRBJ2-1; TRBD1 is a possible D gene (6 bases). With 0 bases removed from V and 4 bases from J, the gap between germline ends came to 13 bases. Germline CDR1 and CDR2: DFQATT and SNEGSKA (reference sequence). The CDR3 is 15 residues long. The CDR3 nucleotides are TGCAGTGCTAGAGATCAGGGGATGACTTACAATGAGCAGTTCTTC. Translated: CSARDQGMTYNEQFF.

This clonotype showed up many times. The CDR3 does not end in the conserved phenylalanine or tryptophan, so this is likely a read error. The DNA is left out, because the CDR3 cannot be placed on it with certainty; the CDR3 is given as TCRdb lists it. This rearrangement joins TRBV5-4 to TRBJ2-7; the D segment call TRBD1 is taken from the table without a DNA check. The CDR3 adds up to 10 amino acids, both ends counted. CDR1 SGHNT and CDR2 YYREEE come from the germline V gene (reference sequence). CDR3 in amino acids: CASSLYDRGA.

The chain couples TRBV29-1 to TRBJ2-1; D unresolved. Trimming left V 6 bases short and J 4 bases short, with 7 bases between. Germline CDR1 SQVTM, CDR2 ANQGSEA. There are 11 residues in the CDR3. The CDR3 sequence is CSVASYNEQFF. CDR3 coding DNA: TGCAGCGTAGCTTCGTACAATGAGCAGTTCTTC.

This clonotype was detected ten times or more. The chain is built from TRBV20-1 and TRBJ1-1, with 11 bases aligning to TRBD1. Per germline, CDR1 DFQATT and CDR2 SNEGSKA (reference sequence). This CDR3 has 15 amino acids. Trimming took 1 base from V and 10 from J; bases not matched to a gene: 11. The CDR3 loop is CSARGRTGGAEGAFF. The CDR3 DNA reads as TGCAGTGCTAGAGGCAGGACAGGGGGCGCCGAGGGAGCTTTCTTT.

This clonotype has a count of ten or more. The CDR3 DNA follows: TGTGCCAGCAGCTCTTTCCCGACTAGCGGGCCAGAAGAGACCCAGTACTTC. As protein: CASSSFPTSGPEETQYF. This sequence joins TRBV7-2 and TRBJ2-5; 10 bases align to TRBD2. Germline V gene sequence: CDR1 SGHTA, CDR2 FQGNSA. The trim removed 4 bases at V and 3 bases at J, leaving 11 bases unmatched. This CDR3 has 17 amino acids.

This clonotype was counted many times. CDR3 DNA: TGTGCCAGCAGCCCCGGACAGGTCAGCGGTGAGCAGTTCTTC. It encodes CASSPGQVSGEQFF. V and J are TRBV27 and TRBJ2-1; TRBD1 matches at 7 bases. V was clipped by 6 bases and J by 9 bases; unmatched bases: 11. CDR3 length equals 14 residues. From germline, CDR1 is MNHEY and CDR2 SMNVEV (reference sequence).

This clonotype was seen many times. The rearrangement uses TRBV20-1 and TRBJ2-1; 7 bases line up with TRBD2. Looked up from germline, CDR1 is DFQATT and CDR2 is SNEGSKA (reference sequence). With V trimmed by 3 bases and J by 3 bases, 5 bases remained unmatched. This CDR3 is 14 amino acids long. This chain's CDR3 is CSARSQRGYNEQFF. The CDR3 nucleotides are TGCAGTGCTAGGAGCCAGCGGGGCTACAATGAGCAGTTCTTC.

The rearrangement links TRBV12-3 or TRBV12-4 to TRBJ1-5; D is ambiguous. The CDR3 spans 14 residues. V was shortened by 7 bases and J by 5 bases, with 15 bases between the two germline ends. The CDR3: CASNEGRPDQPQHF. The CDR3 nucleotides are TGTGCCAGCAACGAGGGCAGGCCCGATCAGCCCCAGCATTTT.